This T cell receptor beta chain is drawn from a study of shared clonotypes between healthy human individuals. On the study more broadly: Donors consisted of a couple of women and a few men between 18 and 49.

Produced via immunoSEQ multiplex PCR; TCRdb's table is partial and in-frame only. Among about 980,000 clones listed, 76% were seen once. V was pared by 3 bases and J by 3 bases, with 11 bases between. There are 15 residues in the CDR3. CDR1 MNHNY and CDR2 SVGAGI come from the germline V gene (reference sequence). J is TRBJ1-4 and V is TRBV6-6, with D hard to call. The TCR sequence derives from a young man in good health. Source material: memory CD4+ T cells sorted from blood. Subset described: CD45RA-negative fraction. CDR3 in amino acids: CASSYLGWPNEKLFF. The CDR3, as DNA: TGTGCCAGCAGTTATTTGGGTTGGCCTAATGAAAAACTGTTTTTT.